These 6 T cell receptor beta chains were sequenced from one sample in a study of blood T cell repertoires in COVID-19. Method: immunoSEQ multiplex PCR; TCRdb's copy keeps in-frame clones and lacks some. The sample records approximately 270,000 clones, around nine tenths being singletons. The sample was peripheral blood. The origin of the receptors is a man aged 80 or over with acute or convalescent COVID-19.

The J gene is TRBJ2-7, the V gene TRBV5-4; 9 bases line up with TRBD1. Germline V CDR1 and CDR2: SGHNT, YYREEE (reference sequence). Trimming took 4 bases from V and 2 from J; bases not matched to a gene: 4. The CDR3 contains 14 residues. CDR3 DNA: TGTGCCAGCAGCCGGGACAGGGAAACCTACGAGCAGTACTTC. Protein sequence: CASSRDRETYEQYF.

The chain recombines TRBV11-2 with TRBJ2-2; 8 bases map to TRBD1. The germline V gene has CDR1 SGHAT and CDR2 FQNNGV. The length of the CDR3 is 14 residues. J gave up 4 bases and V 3 bases, and 1 base lay outside the gene matches. The CDR3 protein is CASSFTGGTGELFF. DNA for the CDR3: TGTGCCAGCAGCTTTACAGGGGGCACCGGGGAGCTGTTTTTT.

CDR3 sequence: CASSFEARSVNTEAFF. The CDR3 bases are TGTGCCAGCAGCTTTGAGGCTAGGAGCGTGAACACTGAAGCTTTCTTT. The gene calls are TRBV7-2 and TRBJ1-1; D call uncertain. Trimming shortened V by 3 bases and J by 0 bases, and 14 bases separated the two germline ends. The V gene's germline CDR1 is SGHTA and CDR2 FQGNSA. The CDR3 is 16 residues long.

This chain uses TRBV7-2 with TRBJ1-1; no clear D gene. The CDR3 contains 13 residues. In germline, CDR1 is SGHTA, CDR2 FQGNSA. Trimming shortened V by 7 bases and J by 1 base, and 10 bases separated the two germline ends. The CDR3 loop reads CASTDQRNTEAFF. Written as DNA, the CDR3 is TGTGCCAGCACCGACCAGCGGAACACTGAAGCTTTCTTT.

The rearrangement uses TRBV29-1 and TRBJ2-5; a possible D gene is TRBD1 (6 bases). Trimming cost V 7 bases and J 5 bases, with 14 bases left between them. CDR1 and CDR2 (germline): SQVTM, ANQGSEA. This CDR3 has 12 amino acids. CDR3 loop: CSGGYREETQYF. The CDR3 DNA follows: TGCAGCGGAGGCTACAGGGAGGAGACCCAGTACTTC.

The chain recombines TRBV5-1 with TRBJ2-5, with 7 bases identical to TRBD1. CDR3 length: 15 residues. Looked up from germline, CDR1 is SGHRS and CDR2 is YFSETQ. With 7 bases clipped from V and 7 bases from J, the junction kept 16 bases outside the gene matches. The chain's CDR3 is CASGVATGDYGTQYF. The CDR3, as DNA: TGCGCCAGCGGAGTGGCAACAGGGGATTACGGGACCCAGTACTTC.